This entry describes one T cell receptor (beta chain). This sample was included in a study of memory CD4+ T cells and cytomegalovirus serostatus. Study in general: Healthy Belgian adult donors included about 10 CMV-positive and some 24 CMV-negative people.

Some clones are missing from TCRdb's copy, which holds only in-frame ones; the method was immunoSEQ multiplex PCR. Among around 40,000 clones listed, 70% to 80% were seen once. The CDR3 loop spans 16 amino acids. Looked up from germline, CDR1 is SGDLS and CDR2 is YYNGEE. V lost 3 bases to trimming and J lost 7 bases; unmatched junction nucleotides: 13. Single viable CD3+CD4+CD8-CD45RO+ cells were sorted as the memory CD4+ T cells. Total CD4+ T cells were enriched by CD4 positive selection. Sequenced material: memory CD4+ T cells from blood. The source is an adult in good health and CMV-seronegative. This chain uses TRBV9 with TRBJ2-1, with 7 bases that match TRBD2. The CDR3, as DNA: TGTGCCAGCAGCGCCAGAGCGGGGTACGATCTGAATGAGCAGTTCTTC. Its protein product is CASSARAGYDLNEQFF.